The 32 T cell receptor beta chains below were found in one sample sequenced in a study of Graves' ophthalmopathy and Graves' hyperthyroidism. Amplified TCR beta CDR3 regions were obtained using RNA transcripts as template. The authors performed first-round RT-PCR with HTBI primers and then a second-round multiplex PCR. TCRdb fed the multiplex PCR reads into MiXCR, producing one record per CDR3 protein. The sample carries 300,000 to 400,000 distinct CDR3 sequences, under 20% recorded once. The sample taken for sequencing was peripheral blood. The receptors here all came from an adult man with Graves' ophthalmopathy.

This clonotype showed up many times. V and J are TRBV4-3 and TRBJ2-2; D is unclear. Per the germline V gene, CDR1 is LGHNA and CDR2 is YSLEER. The CDR3 runs 14 residues. V was cut by 2 bases and J by 3 bases, with 7 bases left in between. As DNA, the CDR3 is TGCGCCAGCAGCCAAAGACACCACACCGGGGAGCTGTTTTTT. Residues: CASSQRHHTGELFF.

This clonotype was observed at least ten times. The rearrangement uses TRBV6-1 and TRBJ2-7, with 10 bases identical to TRBD1. CDR3 size: 14 residues. Germline values: CDR1 MNHNS, CDR2 SASEGT. Trimming took 4 bases from V and 4 from J; bases not matched to a gene: 4. For the CDR3, the DNA is TGTGCCAGCAGTGGCGACAGGGGGCGATACGAGCAGTACTTC. Translated, it gives CASSGDRGRYEQYF.

Concerning this clonotype: A much bigger clone sits one base away, suggesting this may be a read error. The V and J genes are TRBV18 and TRBJ2-7; 8 nucleotides align to TRBD1. The CDR3 consists of 15 residues. CDR1 is KGHSH, CDR2 LQKENI, per germline. CDR3 nucleotide sequence: TGTGCCAGCTCACCAGAGACAGGGGTAACCTACGAGCGGTACTTC. It specifies CASSPETGVTYERYF.

The chain carries TRBV6-2 or TRBV6-3 and TRBJ2-7, with 7 bases lining up with TRBD2. The CDR3 totals 14 residues. V shed 8 bases and J 7 bases; nucleotides not matched to a gene: 14. Germline loops: CDR1 MNHEY, CDR2 SVGEGT. CDR3 sequence: CASGRPGGNGEQYF. The CDR3 DNA reads as TGTGCCAGCGGTAGACCCGGGGGGAATGGAGAGCAGTACTTC.

In this sample, this clonotype turned up many times. V gene TRBV27 combines with J gene TRBJ2-4; D may be TRBD1 or TRBD2 (7 bases each). From germline, CDR1 is MNHEY and CDR2 SMNVEV (reference sequence). CDR3 length: 15 residues. V was shortened by 8 bases and J by 5 bases, with 19 bases between the two germline ends. CDR3 in amino acids: CASREARQGQNIQYF. CDR3 DNA sequence: TGTGCCAGCCGGGAGGCGAGACAGGGCCAAAACATTCAGTACTTC.

This clonotype was counted ten times or more. V is TRBV7-2 and J is TRBJ1-1; a weak D match, TRBD1 (6 bases). The CDR3 totals 15 residues. The V end was cut by 3 bases, the J end by 4 bases, with 15 bases between. CDR1 and CDR2 (germline): SGHTA, FQGNSA. The CDR3 DNA is TGTGCCAGCAGCTTCCACAGGGTCGGGGGCACTGAAGCTTTCTTT. Its translation is CASSFHRVGGTEAFF.

This clonotype was recorded many times. The rearrangement joins TRBV4-2 to TRBJ2-7, with D possibly matching TRBD1 (6 bases). The germline gives CDR1 LGHNA, CDR2 YNFKEQ. The CDR3 is 14 residues long. The V end lost 1 base, the J end lost 2 bases, and 9 bases lay between the germline ends. CDR3 amino acids: CASSQVDRPYEQYF. CDR3 bases: TGTGCCAGCAGCCAAGTGGACAGACCCTACGAGCAGTACTTC.

This chain connects TRBV29-1 to TRBJ2-7, with no clear D. V was cut by 4 bases and J by 6 bases, with 10 bases left in between. Per germline, CDR1 SQVTM and CDR2 ANQGSEA. The CDR3 totals 11 residues. The DNA for the CDR3 is TGCAGCGTTGTTTATCGATCCGAGCAGTACTTC. Encoded protein: CSVVYRSEQYF.

This clonotype was picked up many times. This chain joins TRBV4-1 and TRBJ2-7; D is unclear. Germline CDR1 and CDR2: MGHRA and YSYEKL. The length of the CDR3 is 14 residues. V lost 4 bases and J lost 5, with 15 bases in between. The CDR3 nucleotides read TGCGCCAGCAGCCGCCTATTTCAGGCGGACGAGCAGTACTTC. This translates into CASSRLFQADEQYF.

This clonotype was observed a handful of times. The V call is TRBV3-1, the J call TRBJ2-7; 9 nucleotides align to TRBD1. The CDR3 spans 14 residues. CDR1 is LGHDT and CDR2 is YNNKEL in the germline V gene (reference sequence). J lost 5 bases, V lost 5 bases, and 7 bases had no gene match. CDR3 nucleotides: TGTGCCAGCAGCGCCGGGACAGGGAGCCACGAGCAGTACTTC. Encoded protein: CASSAGTGSHEQYF.

At least ten counts were recorded for this clonotype. V and J are TRBV20-1 and TRBJ2-3; TRBD2 is a possible D gene (6 bases). CDR3 length equals 16 residues. Trimming took 0 bases from V and 2 from J, leaving 15 bases between them. From germline, CDR1 is DFQATT and CDR2 SNEGSKA (reference sequence). CDR3 nucleotide sequence: TGCAGTGCTAGAGATAGGAGGGGCCCTTCCACAGATACGCAGTATTTT. It encodes CSARDRRGPSTDTQYF.

In its sample, this clonotype was seen many times. V gene TRBV9 combines with J gene TRBJ2-7; unclear D gene. Germline CDR1 and CDR2: SGDLS and YYNGEE. V was clipped by 2 bases and J by 2 bases, with 11 bases between them. The CDR3 sequence is 14 residues long. DNA of the CDR3: TGTGCCAGCAGCGTTCTCGCGGAGCCCTACGAGCAGTACTTC. Its protein is CASSVLAEPYEQYF.

This clonotype was seen at least ten times. The J gene is TRBJ1-5, the V gene TRBV6-4, with TRBD1 matching 9 bases. Germline V gene sequence: CDR1 MRHNA, CDR2 SNTAGT. V lost 7 bases and J lost 0; bases outside the gene matches: 19. The CDR3 sequence is 20 residues long. The CDR3 loop reads CASTPSLGTGSLHSNQPQHF. CDR3 in DNA: TGTGCCAGCACCCCCAGTTTAGGGACAGGGTCCTTACATAGCAATCAGCCCCAGCATTTT.

For this clonotype: One junction end does not reproduce the germline sequence, and a read error may be involved. The chain carries TRBV12-3 or TRBV12-4 and TRBJ2-5, with a possible D match to TRBD1 (6 bases). The CDR3 consists of 12 residues. This CDR3 reads CASSLEGHLRNF. The CDR3 DNA reads as TGTGCCAGCAGCTTAGAGGGACACCTAAGGAACTTC.

This clonotype has ten or more counts. The V gene is TRBV7-9, the J gene TRBJ2-5, with 8 bases that match TRBD1. The V and J ends lost 1 base and 13 bases, in that order; junction bases with no gene match: 5. The CDR3 is 12 residues long. The germline V gene encodes CDR1 SEHNR and CDR2 FQNEAQ (reference sequence). This CDR3 reads CASSLVSDRAYF. Here the CDR3 DNA reads TGTGCCAGCAGCTTAGTATCGGACAGGGCGTACTTC.

This clonotype was seen many times. The J gene is TRBJ1-6, the V gene TRBV4-1; D may be TRBD1 (5 bases). Trimming pared 0 bases from V and 5 bases from J, leaving 8 bases between. Looked up from germline, CDR1 is MGHRA and CDR2 is YSYEKL. The CDR3 totals 15 residues. This CDR3 is CASSQDTGDNSPLHF. The CDR3 DNA is TGCGCCAGCAGCCAAGATACGGGGGATAATTCACCCCTCCACTTT.

In this sample, this clonotype turned up many times. Here the CDR3 omits its conserved ending phenylalanine or tryptophan, so a read error is the likely source. The rearrangement links TRBV7-6 to TRBJ2-2, with a weak D call TRBD2 (5 bases). CDR3 length: 21 amino acids. Germline V gives CDR1 SGHVS, CDR2 FNYEAQ. The germline V and J ends were trimmed by 5 bases and 0 bases, with 28 bases remaining between them. The CDR3 spells CASSPVGSGRWATANTGELFL. Written as DNA, the CDR3 is TGTGCCAGCAGCCCAGTGGGGAGTGGGCGTTGGGCAACCGCGAACACCGGGGAGCTGTTTCTT.

This clonotype was recorded many times. V usage is TRBV7-2 and J usage is TRBJ2-7, with 8 bases matching TRBD1. Germline-derived CDR1 and CDR2 are SGHTA and FQGNSA. This CDR3 is 14 amino acids long. J was trimmed by 6 bases and V by 4 bases; bases with no gene match: 8. This CDR3 reads CASSSQGAMGEQYF. Written as DNA, the CDR3 is TGTGCCAGCAGCTCCCAGGGGGCGATGGGCGAGCAGTACTTC.

Many counts were recorded for this clonotype. The chain joins TRBV20-1 to TRBJ2-2; 11 bases map to TRBD1. CDR3 length: 15 residues. CDR1 is DFQATT and CDR2 is SNEGSKA in the germline V gene (reference sequence). The CDR3: CSASWTGGNTGELFF. CDR3 DNA sequence: TGCAGCGCCTCATGGACAGGGGGCAACACCGGGGAGCTGTTTTTT.

This clonotype came up many times. The chain employs TRBV7-9 and TRBJ2-5, with 7 bases fitting TRBD1. Germline-derived CDR1 and CDR2 are SEHNR and FQNEAQ (reference sequence). The CDR3 has 16 residues. J was trimmed by 4 bases and V by 1 base; bases with no gene match: 9. DNA of the CDR3: TGTGCCAGCAGCTTAGGTGAGGGGGCGTGGAGAGAGACCCAGTACTTC. This translates into CASSLGEGAWRETQYF. Variable domain in full (rest from reference TRBV7-9 and TRBJ2-5): DTGVSQNPRHKITKRGQNVTFRCDPISEHNRLYWYRQTLGQGPEFLTYFQNEAQLEKSRLLSDRFSAERPKGSFSTLEIQRTEQGDSAMYLCASSLGEGAWRETQYFGPGTRLLVL.

The V and J genes are TRBV6-2 or TRBV6-3 and TRBJ2-7; tentatively, D is TRBD1 (6 bases). Trimming removed 4 bases at V and 3 bases at J, with 13 bases between. CDR1 is MNHEY and CDR2 is SVGEGT in the germline V gene. The length of the CDR3 is 14 residues. The CDR3 spells CASSSQKQGYEQYF. The CDR3 DNA follows: TGTGCCAGCAGTTCGCAGAAACAGGGCTACGAGCAGTACTTC.

This chain connects TRBV29-1 to TRBJ2-5; 7 nucleotides line up with TRBD2. The CDR3 is 13 residues long. J gave up 4 bases and V 4 bases, and 6 bases lay outside the gene matches. Per the germline V gene, CDR1 is SQVTM and CDR2 is ANQGSEA. The CDR3 here is CSVGFGGGETQYF. CDR3 sequence (DNA): TGCAGCGTTGGTTTCGGCGGGGGAGAGACCCAGTACTTC.

This clonotype has a handful of counts. The V and J genes are TRBV7-4 and TRBJ2-5, with D possibly matching TRBD2 (7 bases). The germline V gene has CDR1 SGHVT and CDR2 SQSDAQ. The ends were cut back, 8 bases at V and 4 bases at J, with 17 bases in the middle. The CDR3 spans 14 residues. The CDR3, as DNA: TGTGCCAGCCGCGAGGGGGGGGGCAGAGAGACCCAGTACTTC. Translating it yields CASREGGGRETQYF.

This clonotype was detected many times. The rearrangement uses TRBV19 and TRBJ2-7, with 9 positions matching TRBD1. This CDR3 spans 16 amino acids. The J segment lost 0 bases and the V segment lost 1 base, leaving 4 bases of the junction unmatched. The V gene's germline CDR1 is LNHDA and CDR2 SQIVND (reference sequence). CDR3 region: CASSIGGQGISYEQYF. CDR3 DNA sequence: TGTGCCAGTAGTATAGGTGGACAGGGGATCTCCTACGAGCAGTACTTC.

This clonotype was detected many times. The V call is TRBV7-3, the J call TRBJ2-2; possible D gene TRBD2, 6 bases. CDR3 length equals 17 residues. Germline V lookup: CDR1 SGHTA, CDR2 FQGTGA. Trimming removed 4 bases at V and 3 bases at J, with 18 bases between. CDR3 in amino acids: CASSSRASAGDTGELFF. CDR3 in DNA: TGTGCCAGCAGCTCCAGAGCTAGCGCGGGTGACACCGGGGAGCTGTTTTTT.

This clonotype was counted at least ten times. The V call is TRBV27, the J call TRBJ1-2; 12 nucleotides agree with TRBD1. V shed 5 bases and J 3 bases; nucleotides not matched to a gene: 7. The CDR3 loop spans 16 amino acids. Germline V gene lookup returns CDR1 MNHEY and CDR2 SMNVEV (reference sequence). As DNA, the CDR3 is TGTGCCAGCAGTCCAGGGACAGGGGGCGCCGACTATGGCTACACCTTC. Amino acids: CASSPGTGGADYGYTF.

This clonotype was found many times. At one end the junction does not follow the germline gene, possibly because of a read error. As DNA, the CDR3 is TGTGCCAGCAGCTTGGTTGGGACCGGGGAGCTGTTTTTT. Translation: CASSLVGTGELFF. The chain has TRBV5-1 and TRBJ2-2; no reliable D call. CDR1 and CDR2 from the germline V gene are SGHRS and YFSETQ. CDR3 length equals 13 residues.

The sample holds many counts of this clonotype. The chain couples TRBV28 to TRBJ2-7; D might be TRBD2 (7 bases). Trimming removed 5 bases from V and 7 bases from J, with 18 bases in between. Germline assignment: CDR1 MDHEN and CDR2 SYDVKM. The CDR3 loop spans 14 amino acids. The CDR3 is CASSDLGGAREQYF. For the CDR3, the DNA is TGTGCCAGCAGTGACTTGGGGGGGGCGCGAGAGCAGTACTTC.

The chain links TRBV10-3 to TRBJ2-7; 10 bases align to TRBD1. The CDR3 length is 14 residues. V lost 4 bases to trimming and J lost 4 bases; unmatched junction nucleotides: 4. Germline CDR1 reads ENHRY; CDR2 reads SYGVKD. CDR3 protein: CAISAGTGVYEQYF. The CDR3 nucleotides are TGTGCCATCAGTGCCGGGACAGGGGTTTACGAGCAGTACTTC.

This clonotype has ten or more counts. V usage is TRBV30 and J usage is TRBJ1-2; no reliable D call. V was pared by 0 bases and J by 4 bases, with 12 bases between. The V gene's germline CDR1 is GTSNPN and CDR2 SVGIG (reference sequence). This CDR3 has 14 amino acids. CDR3 residues: CAWSVGGIGYGYTF. The CDR3 DNA reads as TGTGCCTGGAGTGTAGGAGGGATTGGCTATGGCTACACCTTC. Together with reference TRBV30 and TRBJ1-2, the CDR3 gives the full variable domain: SQTIHQWPATLVQPVGSPLSLECTVEGTSNPNLYWYRQAAGRGLQLLFYSVGIGQISSEVPQNLSASRPQDRQFILSSKKLLLSDSGFYLCAWSVGGIGYGYTFGSGTRLTVV.

The chain links TRBV29-1 to TRBJ2-7; D remains ambiguous. The germline V gene encodes CDR1 SQVTM and CDR2 ANQGSEA. This CDR3 comprises 16 residues. V lost 4 bases, J lost 0 bases, and 19 bases lay in between. CDR3 coding DNA: TGCAGCGTTGGAGTGGTTGGGCAGTCGAGCTCCTACGAGCAGTACTTC. Encoded protein: CSVGVVGQSSSYEQYF.

This clonotype was counted at least ten times. The gene calls are TRBV6-1 and TRBJ1-2, with TRBD1 matching over 7 bases. Germline lookup yields CDR1 MNHNS and CDR2 SASEGT. This CDR3 is built from 13 residues. Unmatched junction bases numbered 2, after V lost 3 bases and J lost 4 bases. CDR3 protein: CASSDTGAYGYTF. The DNA of the CDR3 is TGTGCCAGCAGTGACACAGGGGCCTATGGCTACACCTTC.